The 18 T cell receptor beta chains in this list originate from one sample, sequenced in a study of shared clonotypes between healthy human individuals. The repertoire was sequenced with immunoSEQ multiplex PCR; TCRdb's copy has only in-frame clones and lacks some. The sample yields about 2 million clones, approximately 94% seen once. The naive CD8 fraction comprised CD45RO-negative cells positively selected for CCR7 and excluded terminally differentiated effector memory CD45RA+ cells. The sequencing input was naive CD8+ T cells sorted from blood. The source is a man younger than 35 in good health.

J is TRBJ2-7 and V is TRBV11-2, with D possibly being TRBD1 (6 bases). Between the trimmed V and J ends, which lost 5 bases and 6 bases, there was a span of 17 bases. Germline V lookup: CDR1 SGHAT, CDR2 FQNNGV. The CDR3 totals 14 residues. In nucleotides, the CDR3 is TGTGCCAGCAGCCAACGTGACAGGTCTGGCGAGCAGTACTTC. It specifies CASSQRDRSGEQYF.

The CDR3 loop is CASSQDITGSSYNEQFF. In nucleotides, the CDR3 is TGCGCCAGCAGCCAAGATATAACGGGGAGCTCCTACAATGAGCAGTTCTTC. The J gene is TRBJ2-1, the V gene TRBV4-1, with D maybe TRBD2 (5 bases). The germline V gene has CDR1 MGHRA and CDR2 YSYEKL. This CDR3 is 17 amino acids long. V lost 0 bases, J lost 0 bases, and 12 bases lay in between.

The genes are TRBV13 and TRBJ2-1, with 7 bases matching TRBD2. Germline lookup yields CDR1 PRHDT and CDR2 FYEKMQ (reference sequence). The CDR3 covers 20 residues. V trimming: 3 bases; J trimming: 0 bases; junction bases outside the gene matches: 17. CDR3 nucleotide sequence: TGTGCCAGCAGCTTTGGTGTGCTAGCGGATAGAACTAGCTCCTACAATGAGCAGTTCTTC. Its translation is CASSFGVLADRTSSYNEQFF.

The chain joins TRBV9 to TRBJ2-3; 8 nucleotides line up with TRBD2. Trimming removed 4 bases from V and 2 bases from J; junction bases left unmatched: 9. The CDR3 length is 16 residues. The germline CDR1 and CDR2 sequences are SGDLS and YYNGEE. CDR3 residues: CASSPRAGVVTDTQYF. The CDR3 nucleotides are TGTGCCAGCAGCCCCCGAGCGGGGGTCGTCACAGATACGCAGTATTTT.

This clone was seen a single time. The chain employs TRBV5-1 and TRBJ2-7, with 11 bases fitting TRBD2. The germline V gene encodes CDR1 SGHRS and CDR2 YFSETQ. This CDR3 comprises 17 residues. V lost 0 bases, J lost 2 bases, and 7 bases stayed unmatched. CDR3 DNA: TGCGCCAGCAGCTTGGAAGCTTTGACTAGCGGGGCCTACGAGCAGTACTTC. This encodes CASSLEALTSGAYEQYF.

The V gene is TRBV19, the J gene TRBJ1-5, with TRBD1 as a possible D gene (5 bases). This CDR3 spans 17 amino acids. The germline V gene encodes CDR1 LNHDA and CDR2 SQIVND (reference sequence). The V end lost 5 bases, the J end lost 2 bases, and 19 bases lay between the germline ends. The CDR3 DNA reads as TGTGCCAGTAGTGGCGGGCACGTTTTGGGGGGCAATCAGCCCCAGCATTTT. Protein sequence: CASSGGHVLGGNQPQHF.

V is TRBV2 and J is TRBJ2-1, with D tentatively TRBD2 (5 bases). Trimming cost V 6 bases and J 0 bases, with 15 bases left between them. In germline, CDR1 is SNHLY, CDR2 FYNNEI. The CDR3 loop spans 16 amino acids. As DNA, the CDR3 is TGTGCCAGCAGATGGGCTAGCCTTAGCTCCTACAATGAGCAGTTCTTC. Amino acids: CASRWASLSSYNEQFF.

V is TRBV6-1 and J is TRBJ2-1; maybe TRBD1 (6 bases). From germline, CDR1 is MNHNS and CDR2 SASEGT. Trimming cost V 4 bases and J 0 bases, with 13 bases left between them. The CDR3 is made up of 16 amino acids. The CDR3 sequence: CASSGAGTLSYNEQFF. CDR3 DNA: TGTGCCAGCAGTGGGGCCGGGACACTCTCCTACAATGAGCAGTTCTTC.

CDR3 in amino acids: CATGTVSSYEQYF. In DNA form, the CDR3 reads TGTGCCACGGGGACCGTCAGCTCCTACGAGCAGTACTTC. The chain uses TRBV10-3 and TRBJ2-7, with D perhaps assigned TRBD1 or TRBD2 (5 bases each). The CDR3 length is 13 residues. Trimming removed 10 bases from V and 0 bases from J, with 13 bases in between. Germline V gene lookup returns CDR1 ENHRY and CDR2 SYGVKD.

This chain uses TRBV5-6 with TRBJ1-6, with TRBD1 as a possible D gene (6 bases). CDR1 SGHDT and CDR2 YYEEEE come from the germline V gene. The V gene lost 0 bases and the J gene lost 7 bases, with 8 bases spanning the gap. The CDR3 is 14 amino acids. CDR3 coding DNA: TGTGCCAGCAGCTTGGCGCAGGGGAATTCACCCCTCCACTTT. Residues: CASSLAQGNSPLHF.

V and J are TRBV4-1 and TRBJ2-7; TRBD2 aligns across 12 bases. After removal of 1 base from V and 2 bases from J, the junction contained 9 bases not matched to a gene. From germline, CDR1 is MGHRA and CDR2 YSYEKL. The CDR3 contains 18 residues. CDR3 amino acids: CASSQGGGLAGAPYEQYF. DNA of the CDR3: TGCGCCAGCAGCCAAGGGGGGGGACTAGCGGGCGCACCCTACGAGCAGTACTTC.

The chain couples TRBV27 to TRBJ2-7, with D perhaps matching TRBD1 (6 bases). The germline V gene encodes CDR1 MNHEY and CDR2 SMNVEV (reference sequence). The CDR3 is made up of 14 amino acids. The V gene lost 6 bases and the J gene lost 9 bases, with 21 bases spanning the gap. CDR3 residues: CASRPGAGEQVQYF. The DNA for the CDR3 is TGTGCCAGCAGACCCGGGGCAGGGGAGCAAGTGCAGTACTTC.

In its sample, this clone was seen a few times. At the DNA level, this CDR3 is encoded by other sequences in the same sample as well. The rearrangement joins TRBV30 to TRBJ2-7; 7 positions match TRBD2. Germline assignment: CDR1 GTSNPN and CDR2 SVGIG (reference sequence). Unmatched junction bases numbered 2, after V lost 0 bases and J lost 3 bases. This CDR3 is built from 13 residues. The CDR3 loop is CAWSVGGSYEQYF. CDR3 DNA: TGTGCCTGGAGTGTAGGCGGGAGCTACGAGCAGTACTTC.

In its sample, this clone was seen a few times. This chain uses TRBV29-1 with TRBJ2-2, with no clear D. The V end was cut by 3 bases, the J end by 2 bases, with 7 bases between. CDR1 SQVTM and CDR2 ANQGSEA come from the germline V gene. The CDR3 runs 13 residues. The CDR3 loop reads CSVETTNTGELFF. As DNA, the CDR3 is TGCAGCGTTGAGACGACCAACACCGGGGAGCTGTTTTTT.

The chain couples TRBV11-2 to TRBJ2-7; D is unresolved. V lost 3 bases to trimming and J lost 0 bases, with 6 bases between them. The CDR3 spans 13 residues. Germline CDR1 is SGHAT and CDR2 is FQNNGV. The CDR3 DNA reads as TGTGCCAGCAGCTTTCGGGCCTCCTACGAGCAGTACTTC. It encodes CASSFRASYEQYF.

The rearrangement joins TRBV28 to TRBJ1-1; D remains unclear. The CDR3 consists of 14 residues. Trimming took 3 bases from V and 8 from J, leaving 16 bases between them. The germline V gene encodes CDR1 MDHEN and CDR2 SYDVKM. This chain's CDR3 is CASSFRLYLTEAFF. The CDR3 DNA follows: TGTGCCAGCAGTTTCAGATTATACCTTACAGAAGCTTTCTTT.

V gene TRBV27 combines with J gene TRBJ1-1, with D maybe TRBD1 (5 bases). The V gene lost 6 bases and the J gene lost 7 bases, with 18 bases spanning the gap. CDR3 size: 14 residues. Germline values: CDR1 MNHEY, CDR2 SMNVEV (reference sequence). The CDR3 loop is CASREAGTLSEAFF. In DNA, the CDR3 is TGTGCCAGCAGAGAGGCCGGGACCTTGAGTGAAGCTTTCTTT.

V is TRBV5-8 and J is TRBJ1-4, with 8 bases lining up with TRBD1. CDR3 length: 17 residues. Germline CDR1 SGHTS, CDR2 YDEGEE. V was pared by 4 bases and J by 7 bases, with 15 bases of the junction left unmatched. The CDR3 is CASSHEGQGPFSEKLFF. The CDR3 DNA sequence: TGTGCCAGCAGCCATGAAGGACAGGGACCTTTCTCTGAAAAACTGTTTTTT.